This T cell receptor (beta chain) stems from a study of T cells in Graves' hyperthyroidism and ophthalmopathy (dated by TCRdb to about 2019). In terms of the full investigation: To identify distinguishing TCR V-J signatures, a discovery cohort of some 99 patients was used, comprising some 45 with Graves' ophthalmopathy and around 60 with stable Graves' hyperthyroidism. An independent validation cohort of under 20 hyperthyroidism patients and about 16 patients who later progressed to ophthalmopathy tested prospective prediction of ophthalmopathy. For training and testing, the 100 or so patients in the discovery cohort were randomly divided in a 7:3 ratio. In several Graves' hyperthyroidism patients, the study also compared T-cell repertoires from thyroid tissue with T-cell repertoires from blood. After sampling, hyperthyroidism patients received methimazole starting at 30 mg daily, and ophthalmopathy patients received high-dose intravenous methylprednisolone. According to the paper, TCR Vbeta CDR3 sequencing was carried out on 120 to 150 peripheral blood samples, which came from around 43 ophthalmopathy, around 74 hyperthyroidism and roughly 17 progressor patients. Study-wide findings and limitations: Sample size was not statistically predetermined, and investigators were not blinded to group allocation. Most expanded thyroid clonotypes (frequency above 0.001) were also detected in blood, a finding suggesting that blood repertoires may reflect thyroid immune responses. A model built on a 13 V-J signature distinguished ophthalmopathy from stable hyperthyroidism, reaching about 89% sensitivity and around 81% specificity in cross-validation and 80%/75% in testing. In validation, progression to ophthalmopathy was predicted by the model with 70.59% sensitivity and 72% to 80% specificity, a median of approximately 6.5 months before onset.

In its sample, this clonotype was seen once. Its binding antigen is unknown. A much larger clone differs by one base, so this may be a read error. Any patient with an uncontrolled infection, another autoimmune disease, pregnancy or lactation was excluded. Clinical symptoms, serum thyroxine and TRAb, thyroid ultrasound, and orbital computed tomography formed the basis for the diagnoses. Trizol reagent was used to extract total RNA, and RNA quality was then checked on an Agilent 2100 Bioanalyzer. TCR beta CDR3 regions were amplified from RNA transcripts. The first round of RT-PCR for the TCR CDR3 was performed with the HTBI primer set and the Qiagen OneStep RT-PCR kit. A second multiplex PCR round built the libraries, followed by size selection and purification. The libraries were sequenced on an Illumina HiSeq2000 using paired-end 100 bp reads. Concerning the study's data processing: SOAPnuke was used to process the raw data, removing reads that contained adapters or uncalled bases, had a mean Phred below 15, or lacked an exact match to the constant primer or identifier. High-quality paired reads were merged using COPE v1.2.5, and each unique nucleotide sequence was defined as a clonotype. MiTCR v1.1 was used to align the clonotypes against IMGT TRBV, TRBD and TRBJ reference segments. The analysis included only V-J combinations with a frequency above 0.0001, which together covered 99% to 99.2% of the repertoires. A TCS score was defined as the ratio of F50 (clonal expansion) to E x V (chaos), with BLOSUM62-based TCRdist applied between CDR3 peptides within each V-J. Welch's t-statistics and random forest reduced around 510 V-J features to roughly 13, which were used in a naive Bayes classifier (R e1071). Thyroid-blood repertoire similarity was quantified with the Morisita-Horn index. TCRdb applied fastp at Q25 and MiXCR to the public reads, then kept only in-frame beta chains. Here each entry gathers all rows of one CDR3 protein and keeps the most common genes and DNA. The V and J calls here are based on TCRdb, not the publication. For this sample there are 500,000 to 600,000 distinct CDR3 sequences; 35% to 55% appear just once. The top ten hold under 20% of the sample.

Sequenced: peripheral blood or thyroid tissue (not recorded which). The origin of this receptor is an adult woman with Graves' disease, either hyperthyroidism or ophthalmopathy (not recorded which).

The bases are TGTGCCAGCATTTACAGGGACAGGGTGTACTACGAGCAGTACTTC. Its protein product is CASIYRDRVYYEQYF. The chain links TRBV6-5 with TRBJ2-7, with 9 junctional bases fitting TRBD1. The CDR3 spans 15 residues, from the cysteine through the phenylalanine. The read is trimmed to its CDR3 DNA, 45 bases read in frame from base 1. In the germline V gene, CDR1 corresponds to MNHEY and CDR2 to SVGAGI.